These T cell receptor beta chains were read from a single sample in a study of shared clonotypes between healthy human individuals. Profiling relied on immunoSEQ multiplex PCR, and the TCRdb table lists in-frame clones only, not all of them. The data show roughly 2,000,000 clones, about 95% seen once. Sequencing input: naive CD8+ T cells sorted from blood. These receptors came from a man aged 18 to 30 in good health. Each CDR3 is given with its conserved first and last residue. A D gene is named only where the DNA matches it firmly.

v_gene: TRBV19; d_gene: .; j_gene: TRBJ2-1; len: 16; CDR3nt: TGTGCCAGTAGTATAGTCGGTAGCGGCGGTCGGGATGAGCAGTTCTTC; CDR3aa: CASSIVGSGGRDEQFF
v_gene: TRBV9; d_gene: .; j_gene: TRBJ1-3; len: 15; CDR3nt: TGTGCCAGCAGCGTAGGGGCAGGCGGCGGAAACACCATATATTTT; CDR3aa: CASSVGAGGGNTIYF
v_gene: TRBV28; d_gene: .; j_gene: TRBJ2-7; len: 14; CDR3nt: TGTGCCAGCAGTTTAAGGGGACTCTCCTACGAGCAGTACTTC; CDR3aa: CASSLRGLSYEQYF
v_gene: TRBV7-2; d_gene: .; j_gene: TRBJ2-1; len: 14; CDR3nt: TGTGCCAGCAGCAGGATTAGGGGGGTGGATGAGCAGTTCTTC; CDR3aa: CASSRIRGVDEQFF
v_gene: TRBV5-4; d_gene: .; j_gene: TRBJ2-3; len: 15; CDR3nt: TGTGCCAGCAGCCCTATCACCGGGGGAGGAGATACGCAGTATTTT; CDR3aa: CASSPITGGGDTQYF
v_gene: TRBV27; d_gene: TRBD2; j_gene: TRBJ2-5; len: 15; CDR3nt: TGTGCCAGCAGTAGCGGGGGGCCCTTCCAAGAGACCCAGTACTTC; CDR3aa: CASSSGGPFQETQYF
v_gene: TRBV2; d_gene: .; j_gene: TRBJ1-4; len: 14; CDR3nt: TGTGCCAGCAGGGGAGGCTCTTGGGAAGAAAAACTGTTTTTT; CDR3aa: CASRGGSWEEKLFF
v_gene: TRBV6-1; d_gene: .; j_gene: TRBJ2-7; len: 13; CDR3nt: TGTGCCAGCAGTGAACTCAGCTCCTACGAGCAGTACTTC; CDR3aa: CASSELSSYEQYF
v_gene: TRBV4-3; d_gene: TRBD2; j_gene: TRBJ2-7; len: 16; CDR3nt: TGCGCCAGCAGCTTCCGTCTAGCGGGAGTATTCTACGAGCAGTACTTC; CDR3aa: CASSFRLAGVFYEQYF
v_gene: TRBV27; d_gene: TRBD1; j_gene: TRBJ1-1; len: 14; CDR3nt: TGTGCCAGCAGTTCCGGGACAGTCTACACTGAAGCTTTCTTT; CDR3aa: CASSSGTVYTEAFF
v_gene: TRBV5-4; d_gene: TRBD1; j_gene: TRBJ1-5; len: 14; CDR3nt: TGCGCCAGCAGCCTCGGACAGGGGAGGCAGCCCCAGCATTTT; CDR3aa: CASSLGQGRQPQHF
v_gene: TRBV19; d_gene: .; j_gene: TRBJ2-5; len: 16; CDR3nt: TGTGCCAGTAGTATAGGCTCGATAGGGATCCAAGAGACCCAGTACTTC; CDR3aa: CASSIGSIGIQETQYF
v_gene: TRBV6-5; d_gene: .; j_gene: TRBJ2-2; len: 15; CDR3nt: TGTGCCAGCAGCCAGTTTAAATCGGGCACCGGGGAGCTGTTTTTT; CDR3aa: CASSQFKSGTGELFF
v_gene: TRBV27; d_gene: TRBD1; j_gene: TRBJ1-4; len: 14; CDR3nt: TGTGCCAGCAGTTACGGGACAGGGGGTGAAAAACTGTTTTTT; CDR3aa: CASSYGTGGEKLFF
v_gene: TRBV11-2; d_gene: TRBD1; j_gene: TRBJ2-5; len: 16; CDR3nt: TGTGCCAGCAGCTCGACCCGGGACAGGGGGCGGGAGACCCAGTACTTC; CDR3aa: CASSSTRDRGRETQYF
v_gene: TRBV6-5; d_gene: TRBD1; j_gene: TRBJ2-7; len: 16; CDR3nt: TGTGCCAGCAGTTGGTCGGCACGGGACAGTTCCTACGAGCAGTACTTC; CDR3aa: CASSWSARDSSYEQYF
v_gene: TRBV2; d_gene: .; j_gene: TRBJ1-4; len: 16; CDR3nt: TGTGCCAGCAGTGAGCCCACAGGGACCCCTAATGAAAAACTGTTTTTT; CDR3aa: CASSEPTGTPNEKLFF
v_gene: TRBV6-6; d_gene: .; j_gene: TRBJ2-4; len: 16; CDR3nt: TGTGCCAGCTCCCCCCCCTATGGTGAGGCCAAAAACATTCAGTACTTC; CDR3aa: CASSPPYGEAKNIQYF
v_gene: TRBV7-9; d_gene: TRBD1; j_gene: TRBJ1-4; len: 18; CDR3nt: TGTGCCAGCAGCTTACCCCCGGCAAACGACAGGGGCGAGGAAAAACTGTTTTTT; CDR3aa: CASSLPPANDRGEEKLFF
v_gene: TRBV5-4; d_gene: TRBD2; j_gene: TRBJ2-1; len: 15; CDR3nt: TGTGCCAGCAGCTCCGGACTAGTGGTAAACAATGAGCAGTTCTTC; CDR3aa: CASSSGLVVNNEQFF
v_gene: TRBV6-1; d_gene: TRBD2; j_gene: TRBJ2-1; len: 16; CDR3nt: TGTGCCAGCAGTGAAACTAGCGGGAGGGCCTACAGTGAGCAGTTCTTC; CDR3aa: CASSETSGRAYSEQFF
v_gene: TRBV7-3; d_gene: .; j_gene: TRBJ2-1; len: 15; CDR3nt: TGTGCCAGCAGCCCACAGCTTAGCTCCTACAATGAGCAGTTCTTC; CDR3aa: CASSPQLSSYNEQFF
v_gene: TRBV7-2; d_gene: TRBD2; j_gene: TRBJ2-3; len: 18; CDR3nt: TGTGCCAGCAGCACTCCTAGCGGGAGGGTCCTTGCCACAGATACGCAGTATTTT; CDR3aa: CASSTPSGRVLATDTQYF
v_gene: TRBV15; d_gene: TRBD1; j_gene: TRBJ1-2; len: 15; CDR3nt: TGTGCCACCAGCAGAGACCTCGGGACAGGTTATGGCTACACCTTC; CDR3aa: CATSRDLGTGYGYTF
v_gene: TRBV15; d_gene: TRBD2; j_gene: TRBJ2-1; len: 15; CDR3nt: TGTGCCACCAGCTGGCTAGCGGGGGGGCAAAATGAGCAGTTCTTC; CDR3aa: CATSWLAGGQNEQFF
v_gene: TRBV10-3; d_gene: .; j_gene: TRBJ1-2; len: 14; CDR3nt: TGTGCCATCAGGGATGTACCGGAGGTTTATGGCTACACCTTC; CDR3aa: CAIRDVPEVYGYTF